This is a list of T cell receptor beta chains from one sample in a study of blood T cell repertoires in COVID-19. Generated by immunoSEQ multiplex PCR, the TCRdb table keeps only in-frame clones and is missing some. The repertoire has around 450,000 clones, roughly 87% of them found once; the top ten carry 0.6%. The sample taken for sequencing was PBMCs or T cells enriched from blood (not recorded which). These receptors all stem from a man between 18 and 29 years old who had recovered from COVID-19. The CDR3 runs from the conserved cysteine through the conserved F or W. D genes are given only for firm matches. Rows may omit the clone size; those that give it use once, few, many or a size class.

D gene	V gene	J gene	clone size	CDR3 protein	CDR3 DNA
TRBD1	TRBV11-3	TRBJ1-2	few	CASSSGQGAFYGYTF	TGTGCCAGCAGCTCTGGACAGGGGGCATTCTATGGCTACACCTTC
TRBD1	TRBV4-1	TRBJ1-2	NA	CASSRVITGTADPYGYTF	TGCGCCAGCAGCCGGGTAATTACCGGGACAGCGGACCCATATGGCTACACCTTC
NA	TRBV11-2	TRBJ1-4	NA	CASSLTQGNNEKLFF	TGTGCCAGCAGCTTAACACAGGGTAATAATGAAAAACTGTTTTTT
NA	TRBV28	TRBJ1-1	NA	CASSSAGAEAFF	TGTGCCAGCAGTTCAGCAGGGGCTGAAGCTTTCTTT
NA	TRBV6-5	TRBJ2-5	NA	CASSYPGTRETQYF	TGTGCCAGCAGTTACCCGGGGACTCGAGAGACCCAGTACTTC
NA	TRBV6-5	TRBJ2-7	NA	CASSQGFRYEQYF	TGTGCCAGCAGTCAGGGGTTCCGCTACGAGCAGTACTTC
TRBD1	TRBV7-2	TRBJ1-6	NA	CASTRGDRTSPLHF	TGTGCCAGCACAAGGGGGGACAGGACTTCACCCCTCCACTTT
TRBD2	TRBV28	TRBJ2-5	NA	CASSPLGAGEETQYF	TGTGCCAGCAGCCCCTTGGGAGCGGGAGAGGAGACCCAGTACTTC
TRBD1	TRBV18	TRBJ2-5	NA	CASHRTGETQYF	TGTGCCAGCCATCGGACAGGGGAGACCCAGTACTTC
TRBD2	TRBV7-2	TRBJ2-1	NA	CASSRPGGRNEQFF	TGTGCCAGCAGCCGGCCGGGGGGGAGGAATGAGCAGTTCTTC
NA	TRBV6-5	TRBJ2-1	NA	CASRRQEEFF	TGTGCCAGCCGGAGGCAGGAGGAGTTCTTC
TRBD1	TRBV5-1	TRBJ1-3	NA	CASSLGQHGNTIYF	TGCGCCAGCAGCCTGGGACAGCATGGAAACACCATATATTTT
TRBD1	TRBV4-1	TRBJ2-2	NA	CASSQTGKAGELFF	TGCGCCAGCAGCCAGACAGGGAAGGCCGGGGAGCTGTTTTTT
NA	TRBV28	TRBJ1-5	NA	CASSEGYSNQPQHF	TGTGCCAGCAGTGAGGGTTATAGCAATCAGCCCCAGCATTTT
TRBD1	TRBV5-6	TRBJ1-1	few	CASSSGGPMMNTEAFF	TGTGCCAGCAGCTCAGGGGGCCCGATGATGAACACTGAAGCTTTCTTT
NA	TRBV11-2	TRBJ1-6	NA	CASSLELGAPNSPLHF	TGTGCCAGCAGCTTAGAATTGGGAGCTCCTAATTCACCCCTCCACTTT
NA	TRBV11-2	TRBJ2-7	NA	CASSYGVPGEQYF	TGTGCCAGCAGCTATGGCGTTCCGGGAGAGCAGTACTTC
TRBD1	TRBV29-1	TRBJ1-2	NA	CSVYTGDGYTF	TGCAGCGTCTATACAGGGGATGGCTACACCTTC
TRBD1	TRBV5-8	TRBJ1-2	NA	CASSIRTGIYGYTF	TGTGCCAGCAGCATACGGACAGGGATCTATGGCTACACCTTC
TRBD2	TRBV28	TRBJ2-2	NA	CASSLFRTSAGELFF	TGTGCCAGCAGTTTATTTCGGACTAGCGCCGGGGAGCTGTTTTTT
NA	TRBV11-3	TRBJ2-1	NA	CASGASERYNEQFF	TGTGCCAGCGGGGCTAGCGAGAGGTACAATGAGCAGTTCTTC
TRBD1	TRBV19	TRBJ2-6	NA	CASSGTGGFDGANVLTF	TGTGCCAGTAGTGGGACAGGGGGATTTGATGGGGCCAACGTCCTGACTTTC
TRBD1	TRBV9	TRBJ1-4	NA	CASSVDDRGRVNEKLFF	TGTGCCAGCAGCGTAGACGACAGGGGCCGTGTTAATGAAAAACTGTTTTTT
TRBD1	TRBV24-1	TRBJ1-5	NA	CATSGRQGAEPQHF	TGTGCCACCAGTGGGAGACAGGGGGCAGAGCCCCAGCATTTT
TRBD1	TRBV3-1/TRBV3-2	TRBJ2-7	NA	CASSPRTGQAYEQYF	TGTGCCAGCAGCCCGAGGACAGGGCAGGCCTACGAGCAGTACTTC
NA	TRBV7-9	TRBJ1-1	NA	CASSSLQNTEAFF	TGTGCCAGCAGCTCTTTACAGAACACTGAAGCTTTCTTT
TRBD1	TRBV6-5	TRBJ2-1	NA	CASSGTGVNEQFF	TGTGCCAGCAGCGGGACAGGTGTCAATGAGCAGTTCTTC
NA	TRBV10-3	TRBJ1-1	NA	CAISGRGKAEAFF	TGTGCCATCAGCGGAAGGGGAAAGGCTGAAGCTTTCTTT
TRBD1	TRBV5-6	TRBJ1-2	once	CASSLWDRVNYGYTF	TGTGCCAGCAGCTTGTGGGACAGGGTCAACTATGGCTACACCTTC
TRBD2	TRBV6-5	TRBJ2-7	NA	CASSNSLGGKQYF	TGTGCCAGCAGCAATTCCTTGGGGGGGAAGCAGTACTTC
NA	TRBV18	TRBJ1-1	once	CASSLGGGNMNTEAFF	TGTGCCAGCTCACTGGGGGGGGGCAATATGAACACTGAAGCTTTCTTT
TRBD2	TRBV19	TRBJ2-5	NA	CASSMGGAGLQETQYF	TGTGCCAGTAGTATGGGGGGAGCGGGACTCCAAGAGACCCAGTACTTC
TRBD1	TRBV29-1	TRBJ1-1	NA	CSVAYRDRWTEAFF	TGCAGCGTTGCTTATCGGGACAGGTGGACTGAAGCTTTCTTT
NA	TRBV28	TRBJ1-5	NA	CASSLWVGSNQPQHF	TGTGCCAGCAGTTTATGGGTCGGTAGCAATCAGCCCCAGCATTTT
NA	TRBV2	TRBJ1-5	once	CASSEADTVKYQPQHF	TGTGCCAGCAGTGAAGCTGATACAGTTAAATATCAGCCCCAGCATTTT
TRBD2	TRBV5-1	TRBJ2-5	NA	CASSLGAGAGETQYF	TGCGCCAGCAGCTTGGGTGCGGGAGCTGGGGAGACCCAGTACTTC
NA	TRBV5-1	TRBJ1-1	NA	CASSLARHSSNTEAFF	TGCGCCAGCAGCTTGGCACGCCATAGTTCGAACACTGAAGCTTTCTTT
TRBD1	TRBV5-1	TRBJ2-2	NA	CASMRDRGETGELFF	TGCGCCAGCATGCGGGACAGGGGCGAAACCGGGGAGCTGTTTTTT
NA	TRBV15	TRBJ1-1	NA	CAAGTGVNTEAFF	TGTGCCGCGGGGACTGGTGTAAACACTGAAGCTTTCTTT
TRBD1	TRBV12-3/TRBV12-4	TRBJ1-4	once	CASSPTGGQLFF	TGTGCCAGCTCTCCTACAGGGGGTCAACTGTTTTTT